The 30 T cell receptor beta chains below come from one sample, sequenced in a study of blood T cell repertoires in COVID-19. Data came from immunoSEQ multiplex PCR; TCRdb stores just in-frame clones and leaves some out. The table lists nearly 95,000 clones, around two thirds of them singletons, with over 3.5% in the top ten. Material: peripheral blood. The receptor source for this set is a man in his sixties or seventies with COVID-19, enrolled during active disease.

V gene TRBV27 combines with J gene TRBJ1-5, with TRBD1 as a possible D gene (5 bases). V was trimmed by 2 bases and J by 1 base, leaving 18 bases between them. The CDR3 covers 18 residues. CDR1 and CDR2 (germline): MNHEY, SMNVEV (reference sequence). CDR3 DNA sequence: TGTGCCAGCAGTTTACCACTGATTGACAGATGCAGCAATCAGCCCCAGCATTTT. Protein product: CASSLPLIDRCSNQPQHF.

This chain links TRBV12-3 or TRBV12-4 with TRBJ1-5, with 8 bases matching TRBD1. This CDR3 is 13 amino acids long. J was trimmed by 7 bases and V by 5 bases; bases with no gene match: 4. The CDR3, as DNA: TGTGCCAGCAGTGGACAGGGAGGGCAGCCCCAGCATTTT. It yields the protein CASSGQGGQPQHF.

The table lists this clone with a count of one. This same CDR3 is encoded by further DNA sequences in the sample. CDR3 in amino acids: CASSLGTSGPTDTQYF. The CDR3 nucleotides are TGCGCCAGCAGCTTGGGGACTAGCGGACCCACAGATACGCAGTATTTT. The chain recombines TRBV5-1 with TRBJ2-3, with 10 nucleotides matching TRBD2. The junction had 3 bases not matched to a gene; V was cut back by 0 bases and J by 2 bases. CDR3 length: 16 residues. The germline V gene has CDR1 SGHRS and CDR2 YFSETQ.

This clone was recorded only once. The chain is built from TRBV7-8 and TRBJ2-1; TRBD2 might be the D (6 bases). With 2 bases removed from V and 3 bases from J, the gap between germline ends came to 17 bases. The CDR3 extends over 17 amino acids. Germline assignment: CDR1 SGHVS and CDR2 FQNEAQ. CDR3 DNA sequence: TGTGCCAGCAGCTTAAGTGGTGGGGGTAGCGGCTACAATGAGCAGTTCTTC. Its translation is CASSLSGGGSGYNEQFF.

This rearrangement joins TRBV28 to TRBJ1-4, with a possible D match to TRBD1 (5 bases). The CDR3 covers 13 residues. Germline values: CDR1 MDHEN, CDR2 SYDVKM. V was trimmed by 6 bases and J by 3 bases, leaving 8 bases between them. The CDR3 protein is CASRWTSNEKLFF. The CDR3 DNA reads TGTGCCAGCAGGTGGACATCTAATGAAAAACTGTTTTTT.

The chain joins TRBV5-4 to TRBJ2-6; 8 bases are shared with TRBD1. The germline V gene encodes CDR1 SGHNT and CDR2 YYREEE (reference sequence). Losses at the gene ends were 3 bases for V and 2 bases for J; bases not matched to a gene: 13. This CDR3 has 19 residues. This CDR3 reads CASSYHTGGIGAGANVLTF. The CDR3 region has the DNA TGTGCCAGCAGCTATCACACAGGGGGTATTGGAGCTGGGGCCAACGTCCTGACTTTC.

The chain combines TRBV24-1 with TRBJ2-1; D remains ambiguous. CDR3 size: 18 residues. Looked up from germline, CDR1 is KGHDR and CDR2 is SFDVKD. Trimming cost V 3 bases and J 6 bases, with 23 bases left between them. As DNA, the CDR3 is TGTGCCACCAGTGATCAAATCAACTCTCCCTGTCTCTTCAATGAGCAGTTCTTC. Its translation is CATSDQINSPCLFNEQFF.

The chain joins TRBV30 to TRBJ1-4; D gene unclear. The V end was cut by 2 bases, the J end by 8 bases, with 15 bases between. CDR3 size: 14 residues. CDR1 GTSNPN and CDR2 SVGIG come from the germline V gene (reference sequence). CDR3 DNA sequence: TGTGCCTGGAGTAAGAGGCAGCGGGAAGAAAAACTGTTTTTT. This translates into CAWSKRQREEKLFF.

J is TRBJ2-7 and V is TRBV7-3; TRBD1 matches 10 bases. This CDR3 region has 15 residues. The germline V gene has CDR1 SGHTA and CDR2 FQGTGA. V gave up 5 bases and J gave up 5 bases; unmatched junction bases: 9. CDR3 sequence: CASSQSGTGANEQYF. The DNA for the CDR3 is TGTGCCAGCAGCCAATCCGGGACAGGGGCGAACGAGCAGTACTTC.

This clone was detected only once. V gene TRBV5-1 combines with J gene TRBJ1-3; D not certain. The CDR3 is 12 amino acids. The germline V gene encodes CDR1 SGHRS and CDR2 YFSETQ. Trimming left V 5 bases short and J 0 bases short, with 3 bases between. The CDR3 coding sequence is TGCGCCAGCAGGAGCTCTGGAAACACCATATATTTT. This translates into CASRSSGNTIYF.

CDR3 loop: CASSQGLMARDTQYF. As DNA, the CDR3 is TGTGCCAGCAGCCAAGGACTAATGGCCCGCGATACGCAGTATTTT. The chain recombines TRBV3-1 (or the pseudogene TRBV3-2) with TRBJ2-3; a weak D match, TRBD2 (5 bases). The CDR3 is 15 residues long. CDR1 is LGHDT and CDR2 is YNNKEL in the germline V gene (reference sequence). Deletions cut 1 base from V and 6 bases from J, with 14 bases between.

The rearrangement uses TRBV20-1 and TRBJ1-2; D is possibly TRBD1 (5 bases). The ends were cut back, 3 bases at V and 3 bases at J, with 20 bases in the middle. This CDR3 has 16 residues. Germline V gives CDR1 DFQATT, CDR2 SNEGSKA (reference sequence). CDR3 protein: CSASGAAYLNYYGYTF. The CDR3 DNA reads as TGCAGTGCTAGTGGGGCAGCCTACCTAAATTACTATGGCTACACCTTC.

The chain couples TRBV6-5 to TRBJ2-7; D is perhaps TRBD1 (5 bases). Germline V lookup: CDR1 MNHEY, CDR2 SVGAGI. Trimming shortened V by 0 bases and J by 2 bases, and 11 bases separated the two germline ends. The CDR3 is 15 amino acids. CDR3 sequence reads: CASSYSIQAAYEQYF. As DNA, the CDR3 is TGTGCCAGCAGTTACTCTATACAGGCTGCCTACGAGCAGTACTTC.

The J gene is TRBJ2-6, the V gene TRBV5-1, with D unclear. The length of the CDR3 is 16 residues. Germline loops: CDR1 SGHRS, CDR2 YFSETQ. The V end was cut by 0 bases, the J end by 0 bases, with 7 bases between. The CDR3 DNA reads as TGCGCCAGCAGCTTGGTACAGACCTCTGGGGCCAACGTCCTGACTTTC. Translation: CASSLVQTSGANVLTF.

V gene TRBV3-1 (or the pseudogene TRBV3-2) combines with J gene TRBJ2-7, with 8 bases lining up with TRBD1. Germline V gene lookup returns CDR1 LGHDT and CDR2 YNNKEL (reference sequence). This CDR3 contains 15 residues. J was trimmed by 2 bases and V by 4 bases; bases with no gene match: 7. CDR3 coding DNA: TGTGCCAGCAGCCGAGACAGGGGTCTACCCTACGAGCAGTACTTC. Translated, it gives CASSRDRGLPYEQYF.

By share, this clone ranks as medium-sized. The CDR3, as DNA: TGTGCCACCAGCCCAAGACAGGGTTCTCAGCCCCAGCATTTT. Protein: CATSPRQGSQPQHF. The gene calls are TRBV15 and TRBJ1-5; TRBD1 matches at 7 bases. The trim removed 5 bases at V and 6 bases at J, leaving 7 bases unmatched. The CDR3 is made up of 14 amino acids. Germline CDR1 and CDR2: LNHNV and YYDKDF (reference sequence).

V usage is TRBV6-5 and J usage is TRBJ2-3; 7 bases are a match to TRBD2. CDR3 length equals 16 residues. The V and J ends lost 0 bases and 0 bases, in that order; junction bases with no gene match: 3. Germline V gene data show CDR1 as MNHEY and CDR2 as SVGAGI. The CDR3: CASSYSFSGSTDTQYF. The CDR3 coding sequence is TGTGCCAGCAGTTACTCGTTTAGCGGGAGCACAGATACGCAGTATTTT.

The chain recombines TRBV20-1 with TRBJ1-2; no definite D call. This CDR3 spans 10 amino acids. V was trimmed by 6 bases and J by 8 bases, leaving 10 bases between them. Germline CDR1 reads DFQATT; CDR2 reads SNEGSKA (reference sequence). In DNA form, the CDR3 reads TGCAGTGCAGCCCCAAAAGGCTACACCTTC. This sequence encodes CSAAPKGYTF.

The chain is built from TRBV29-1 and TRBJ2-6; D gene ambiguous. This CDR3 is 17 amino acids long. Germline V gene lookup returns CDR1 SQVTM and CDR2 ANQGSEA. V was trimmed by 4 bases and J by 1 base, leaving 17 bases between them. The CDR3 loop reads CSVGSRITLSGANVLTF. For the CDR3, the DNA is TGCAGCGTTGGAAGCAGGATTACTCTTTCTGGGGCCAACGTCCTGACTTTC.

The chain has TRBV19 and TRBJ1-6, with D possibly being TRBD1 (6 bases). Germline CDR1 reads LNHDA; CDR2 reads SQIVND (reference sequence). The CDR3 is 20 amino acids. V was trimmed by 1 base and J by 0 bases, leaving 19 bases between them. The CDR3 nucleotides read TGTGCCAGTAGTATAGCGTTGGGGACACACAGGAGCTCCTATAATTCACCCCTCCACTTT. It specifies CASSIALGTHRSSYNSPLHF.

The V gene is TRBV28, the J gene TRBJ2-7, with TRBD2 as a possible D gene (5 bases). Between the trimmed V and J ends, which lost 3 bases and 4 bases, there was a span of 7 bases. The length of the CDR3 is 12 residues. Germline V gives CDR1 MDHEN, CDR2 SYDVKM. The CDR3 DNA follows: TGTGCCAGCAGTTTTCAGCGGTACGAGCAGTACTTC. Protein sequence: CASSFQRYEQYF.

The chain links TRBV5-6 to TRBJ1-2; no definite D call. Germline values: CDR1 SGHDT, CDR2 YYEEEE. The CDR3 runs 12 residues. The V gene lost 2 bases and the J gene lost 4 bases, with 6 bases spanning the gap. Here the CDR3 DNA reads TGTGCCAGCAGCTTCGGGAGCTATGGCTACACCTTC. Translating it yields CASSFGSYGYTF. The full variable domain, completed using reference TRBV5-6 and TRBJ1-2, is DAGVTQSPTHLIKTRGQQVTLRCSPKSGHDTVSWYQQALGQGPQFIFQYYEEEERQRGNFPDRFSGHQFPNYSSELNVNALLLGDSALYLCASSFGSYGYTFGSGTRLTVV.

The chain combines TRBV5-4 with TRBJ2-5, with D unclear. CDR1 and CDR2 (germline): SGHNT, YYREEE (reference sequence). Trimming removed 0 bases at V and 2 bases at J, with 11 bases between. This CDR3 region has 15 residues. The CDR3 sequence is CASSLGVADQETQYF. The DNA for the CDR3 is TGTGCCAGCAGCTTGGGGGTAGCAGATCAAGAGACCCAGTACTTC.

The chain is built from TRBV7-8 and TRBJ1-1; possibly TRBD1 for D (6 bases). Between the trimmed V and J ends, which lost 2 bases and 11 bases, there was a span of 12 bases. CDR1 is SGHVS, CDR2 FQNEAQ, per germline. The CDR3 covers 12 residues. The CDR3 here is CASSLPQGRAFF. The CDR3, as DNA: TGTGCCAGCAGCTTACCACAGGGACGGGCTTTCTTT.

The chain joins TRBV10-3 to TRBJ1-1; no definite D call. Germline V lookup: CDR1 ENHRY, CDR2 SYGVKD. The CDR3 is 18 amino acids. V lost 5 bases and J 0 bases, leaving 22 bases between the germline ends. This chain's CDR3 is CAISSGPTGFFMNTEAFF. The CDR3 DNA follows: TGTGCCATCAGTTCTGGACCGACGGGGTTTTTTATGAACACTGAAGCTTTCTTT.

V and J are TRBV15 and TRBJ1-3; D gene unclear. Germline CDR1 reads LNHNV; CDR2 reads YYDKDF (reference sequence). The V gene lost 2 bases and the J gene lost 1 base, with 12 bases spanning the gap. This CDR3 comprises 16 residues. In DNA, the CDR3 is TGTGCCACCAGCAGACCCATACAGACATCTGGAAACACCATATATTTT. This sequence encodes CATSRPIQTSGNTIYF. Combining the CDR3 with reference TRBV15 and TRBJ1-3 gives the whole variable domain DAMVIQNPRYQVTQFGKPVTLSCSQTLNHNVMYWYQQKSSQAPKLLFHYYDKDFNNEADTPDNFQSRRPNTSFCFLDIRSPGLGDTAMYLCATSRPIQTSGNTIYFGEGSWLTVV.

V is TRBV6-5 and J is TRBJ2-7; 9 bases fit TRBD1. Germline trimming cut 6 bases from V and 4 bases from J; bases unmatched to any gene: 7. There are 14 residues in the CDR3. Germline values: CDR1 MNHEY, CDR2 SVGAGI. CDR3 bases: TGTGCCAGCAGGACCGGGACAGGGACTTACGAGCAGTACTTC. It specifies CASRTGTGTYEQYF.

The chain recombines TRBV11-3 with TRBJ1-1; D remains ambiguous. The CDR3 is made up of 13 amino acids. Looked up from germline, CDR1 is SGHNT and CDR2 is YENEEA. The V end lost 0 bases, the J end lost 9 bases, and 11 bases lay between the germline ends. CDR3 sequence reads: CASSLDAGDQAFF. In DNA, the CDR3 is TGTGCCAGCAGCTTAGATGCGGGAGACCAAGCTTTCTTT.

The rearrangement joins TRBV5-1 to TRBJ2-5; TRBD2 aligns across 9 bases. The ends lost 5 bases at V and 7 bases at J; junction bases unmatched: 12. Germline V CDR1 and CDR2: SGHRS, YFSETQ. This CDR3 has 15 amino acids. Here the CDR3 DNA reads TGCGCCAGCAGTCCCGGGACTAGCCAAGGGGGGACCCAGTACTTC. This gives the protein CASSPGTSQGGTQYF.

The rearrangement links TRBV18 to TRBJ1-6, with no clear D. CDR3 length: 13 residues. Germline V gene sequence: CDR1 KGHSH, CDR2 LQKENI. V dropped 1 base and J dropped 16 bases, with 14 bases sitting between them. In DNA, the CDR3 is TGTGCCAGCTCACCACTCTTGTTAGGAGATCTCCACTTT. This sequence encodes CASSPLLLGDLHF.